This TCR beta chain derives from a study of blood T cells in healthy people across ages. Study observations and caveats: In older individuals, TCR beta diversity per million T cells was lower, falling roughly linearly with age.

The people who gave samples were healthy Caucasians from Russia, aged roughly 6 to 100. A minimum of 5 micrograms of total RNA was extracted per sample. The CDR3 loop spans 14 amino acids. Using a J-beta primer mix together with a sample-barcoded 5' primer, a second PCR was run for roughly 6 to 11 cycles. MiXCR, applied by TCRdb to the 5' RACE reads, yields one record per CDR3 protein. This sample has approximately 1,700,000 distinct CDR3 sequences, with about 39% found just once. With respect to this clonotype: What it recognizes is unknown. The germline gene is not matched at one end of the junction; a read error may be the cause.

The chain combines TRBV12-3 or TRBV12-4 with TRBJ1-2; D not resolved. Input material: blood. The TCR sequence derives from a human donor in good health. The CDR3 nucleotides are TGTGTCAGCAGTTTTACTTCCCGAAACTATGGCTACACCTTC. Translating gives CVSSFTSRNYGYTF.